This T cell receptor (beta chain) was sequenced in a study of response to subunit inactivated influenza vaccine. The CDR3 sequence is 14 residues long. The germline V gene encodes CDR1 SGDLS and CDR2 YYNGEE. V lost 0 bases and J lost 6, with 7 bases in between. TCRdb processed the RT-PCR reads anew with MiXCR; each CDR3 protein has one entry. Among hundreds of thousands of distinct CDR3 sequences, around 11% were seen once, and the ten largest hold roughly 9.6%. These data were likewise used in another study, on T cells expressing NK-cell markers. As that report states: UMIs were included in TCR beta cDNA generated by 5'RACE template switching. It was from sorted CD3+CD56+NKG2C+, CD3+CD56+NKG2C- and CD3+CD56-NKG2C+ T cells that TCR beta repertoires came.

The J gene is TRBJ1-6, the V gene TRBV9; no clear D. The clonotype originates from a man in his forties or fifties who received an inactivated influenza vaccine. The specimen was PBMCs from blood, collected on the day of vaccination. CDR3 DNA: TGTGCCAGCAGCGTAGGACCGGTTAATTCACCCCTCCACTTT. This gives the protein CASSVGPVNSPLHF.